This is a list of T cell receptor beta chains from one sample in a study of blood T cell repertoires in COVID-19. The repertoire was sequenced with immunoSEQ multiplex PCR; TCRdb's copy has only in-frame clones and lacks some. The sample carries roughly 220,000 clones, roughly 89% recorded once. The sample consisted of PBMCs or T cells enriched from blood (not recorded which). The receptors were gathered from a woman aged 40 to 55 who had recovered from COVID-19. The CDR3 runs from the conserved cysteine through the conserved F or W. The order of the fields is CDR3 protein, CDR3 DNA, V gene, clone size, J gene, CDR3 length, D gene. A D gene is named only where the DNA matches it firmly. Clone size is stated in some rows and not others, as once, few, many or a class when expanded.

CDR3aa: CSASWQTGHEQYF
CDR3nt: TGCAGTGCCAGTTGGCAGACAGGGCACGAGCAGTACTTC
v_gene: TRBV20-1
abundance: .
j_gene: TRBJ2-7
len: 13
d_gene: TRBD1

CDR3aa: CASTGTGYGYTF
CDR3nt: TGTGCCAGCACCGGGACAGGCTATGGCTACACCTTC
v_gene: TRBV6-5
abundance: .
j_gene: TRBJ1-2
len: 12
d_gene: TRBD1

CDR3aa: CASSAGELDEQFF
CDR3nt: TGTGCCAGCAGCGCAGGGGAGTTGGATGAGCAGTTCTTC
v_gene: TRBV6-4
abundance: .
j_gene: TRBJ2-1
len: 13
d_gene: .

CDR3aa: CASLQTGGSNTEAFF
CDR3nt: TGTGCCAGCCTCCAGACGGGGGGGTCGAACACTGAAGCTTTCTTT
v_gene: TRBV19
abundance: once
j_gene: TRBJ1-1
len: 15
d_gene: .

CDR3aa: CASKVTGTGELFF
CDR3nt: TGCGCCAGCAAGGTAACGGGGACCGGGGAGCTGTTTTTT
v_gene: TRBV5-1
abundance: .
j_gene: TRBJ2-2
len: 13
d_gene: .

CDR3aa: CASRGSTTDTQYF
CDR3nt: TGTGCCAGCCGAGGGTCTACGACAGATACGCAGTATTTT
v_gene: TRBV27
abundance: once
j_gene: TRBJ2-3
len: 13
d_gene: .

CDR3aa: CASSPDMDGSYEQYF
CDR3nt: TGCGCCAGCAGCCCGGACATGGACGGATCCTACGAGCAGTACTTC
v_gene: TRBV5-1
abundance: .
j_gene: TRBJ2-7
len: 15
d_gene: .

CDR3aa: CSASPASGTHEQFF
CDR3nt: TGCAGTGCTAGTCCGGCTAGCGGGACGCATGAGCAGTTCTTC
v_gene: TRBV20-1
abundance: once
j_gene: TRBJ2-1
len: 14
d_gene: TRBD2

CDR3aa: CATQLRRDRNQPQHF
CDR3nt: TGTGCCACCCAACTACGACGAGACAGAAATCAGCCCCAGCATTTT
v_gene: TRBV19
abundance: .
j_gene: TRBJ1-5
len: 15
d_gene: .

CDR3aa: CATSDPGDRWYGYTF
CDR3nt: TGTGCCACCAGTGATCCGGGGGACAGATGGTATGGCTACACCTTC
v_gene: TRBV24-1
abundance: .
j_gene: TRBJ1-2
len: 15
d_gene: TRBD1

CDR3aa: CASSWNGQVNEKLFF
CDR3nt: TGTGCCAGCAGCTGGAACGGTCAGGTTAATGAAAAACTGTTTTTT
v_gene: TRBV7-8
abundance: .
j_gene: TRBJ1-4
len: 15
d_gene: .

CDR3aa: CASTPLGSGRANEQFF
CDR3nt: TGTGCCAGTACCCCCTTGGGTAGCGGGAGGGCGAATGAGCAGTTCTTC
v_gene: TRBV19
abundance: .
j_gene: TRBJ2-1
len: 16
d_gene: TRBD2

CDR3aa: CASRYRTTGNTEAFF
CDR3nt: TGTGCCAGCAGGTACAGGACCACTGGGAACACTGAAGCTTTCTTT
v_gene: TRBV27
abundance: .
j_gene: TRBJ1-1
len: 15
d_gene: .

CDR3aa: CASMTGTSVFTGELFF
CDR3nt: TGTGCCAGCATGACCGGGACTAGCGTCTTCACCGGGGAGCTGTTTTTT
v_gene: TRBV28
abundance: few
j_gene: TRBJ2-2
len: 16
d_gene: TRBD2

CDR3aa: CASRPGQSFGPQHF
CDR3nt: TGTGCCAGTAGACCCGGACAGAGTTTCGGACCCCAGCATTTT
v_gene: TRBV19
abundance: .
j_gene: TRBJ1-5
len: 14
d_gene: .

CDR3aa: CASSQSSGLLTF
CDR3nt: TGTGCCAGCAGCCAATCATCTGGCCTCCTGACTTTC
v_gene: TRBV16
abundance: .
j_gene: TRBJ2-6
len: 12
d_gene: .

CDR3aa: CASSEMNTEAFF
CDR3nt: TGTGCCAGCAGTGAGATGAACACTGAAGCTTTCTTT
v_gene: TRBV28
abundance: once
j_gene: TRBJ1-1
len: 12
d_gene: .

CDR3aa: CASSLQQGQPQHF
CDR3nt: TGTGCCAGCAGTCTCCAACAGGGCCAGCCCCAGCATTTT
v_gene: TRBV28
abundance: .
j_gene: TRBJ1-5
len: 13
d_gene: .

CDR3aa: CASSAQGGGNQPQHF
CDR3nt: TGCGCCAGCAGCGCCCAGGGGGGCGGCAATCAGCCCCAGCATTTT
v_gene: TRBV5-1
abundance: .
j_gene: TRBJ1-5
len: 15
d_gene: TRBD1

CDR3aa: CASSSDRGNYGYTF
CDR3nt: TGTGCCAGCAGTTCAGACAGGGGTAACTATGGCTACACCTTC
v_gene: TRBV28
abundance: .
j_gene: TRBJ1-2
len: 14
d_gene: TRBD1

CDR3aa: CASSVATGSGNTIYF
CDR3nt: TGTGCCAGCAGCGTAGCGACAGGGTCTGGAAACACCATATATTTT
v_gene: TRBV9
abundance: .
j_gene: TRBJ1-3
len: 15
d_gene: TRBD1

CDR3aa: CAWMGGTSGTQYF
CDR3nt: TGTGCCTGGATGGGGGGGACTAGCGGGACCCAGTACTTC
v_gene: TRBV30
abundance: .
j_gene: TRBJ2-5
len: 13
d_gene: TRBD2

CDR3aa: CASSAGTLEITEKLFF
CDR3nt: TGTGCCAGCAGTGCCGGGACACTCGAGATAACAGAAAAACTGTTTTTT
v_gene: TRBV6-1
abundance: once
j_gene: TRBJ1-4
len: 16
d_gene: .